This is a list of T cell receptor beta chains from one sample in a study of OX40 agonist ivuxolimab in advanced cancers. Clones were read by immunoSEQ multiplex PCR, and TCRdb kept only the in-frame ones, dropping some. The sample carries 45,000 to 55,000 clones, approximately 94% recorded once. The starting material was CD4+ or CD8+ T cells sorted from blood, obtained in a trial of the OX40 agonist ivuxolimab. These receptors all stem from an adult with an advanced solid tumor such as melanoma, head and neck, liver or kidney cancer. Each CDR3 is given with its conserved first and last residue. The D gene is left open where the match is weak.

>TRBD2|TRBV28
CASSFSGRANEQFF
>-|TRBV7-9
CASSADTSQDEQYF
>-|TRBV19
CASSIPGTYEQYF
>-|TRBV27
CASSYTDSSYEQYF
>-|TRBV7-2
CASSFLSRPPSEQYF
>-|TRBV6-1
CASSEVAGGAETQYF
>TRBD1|TRBV28
CASRVGTGDNSPLHF
>-|TRBV15
CATSPGLSYEQYF
>-|TRBV6-6
CANSYDNPPYEQYF
>-|TRBV13
CASSLRRSQTDTQYF
>-|TRBV7-9
CASSLGGIAFF
>TRBD2|TRBV13
CASSLGPSGSYEQYF
>-|TRBV5-1
CASSLDPQETQYF
>-|TRBV9
CASSPSGGAYNEQFF
>TRBD1|TRBV30
CAWVTGVLSTDTQYF
>TRBD2|TRBV19
CASSAASGNNEQFF
>-|TRBV13
CASSFIRGIPGEQYF
>-|TRBV7-9
CASSPTRLQETQYF
>-|TRBV7-2
CASSLGIQGKADTQYF
>-|TRBV19
CASSIVGTSYNEQFF
>-|TRBV7-8
CASSLSGELFF
>TRBD2|TRBV4-2
CASSQDWVAGSTDTQYF
>TRBD1|TRBV19
CASGGGELFF
>-|TRBV5-1
CASTSGLGANVLTF
>TRBD1|TRBV19
CASSPTGGIETQYF
>-|TRBV12-5
CASGCRWSLPLYEQYF
>-|TRBV4-3
CASSQDQGYTF
>-|TRBV7-9
CASSPPGAGAYNEQFF
>TRBD1|TRBV7-9
CASSAGGLSSYEQYF
>-|TRBV19
CASSIGGGGYEQYF
>-|TRBV5-1
CASMASGGNTIYF
>TRBD1|TRBV7-9
CASSPPGTGYTEAFF
>TRBD1|TRBV29-1
CSVEDRGPEEAFF
>TRBD2|TRBV19
CASKFGVTTSGRGWETQYF